A single sample gave rise to the 16 T cell receptor beta chains below, sequenced in a study of regulatory T cells in long-lasting Graves disease. Library construction for TCR beta used iRepertoire HTBI primers and Arm-PCR of CDR3 regions. Using its own MiXCR run on the multiplex PCR reads, TCRdb lists one record per CDR3 protein. In the table there are fewer than 400,000 distinct CDR3 sequences, about a fifth of which are singletons. Indicated time point: persistent/refractory GD, antithyroid drugs over 5 years with positive TRAb. There was RNA extracted from PBMCs, and the TCR library was made from it. Sequencing was performed on peripheral blood mononuclear cells (PBMCs), taken when the disease was refractory, from a patient treated with antithyroid drugs. All receptors come from a female donor with Graves disease.

J is TRBJ2-3 and V is TRBV12-3 or TRBV12-4; possibly TRBD2 for D (6 bases). The CDR3 spans 19 residues. V was trimmed by 6 bases and J by 0 bases, leaving 25 bases between them. The CDR3 DNA reads as TGTGCCAGCAGCCCCACGGCCGGGACTGGCCCGTCGAGCACAGATACGCAGTATTTT. The encoded protein is CASSPTAGTGPSSTDTQYF.

This clonotype was counted at least ten times. The rearrangement joins TRBV30 to TRBJ2-6, with D possibly being TRBD2 (5 bases). The ends were cut back, 2 bases at V and 0 bases at J, with 8 bases in the middle. CDR1 is GTSNPN and CDR2 is SVGIG in the germline V gene (reference sequence). The CDR3 has 15 residues. CDR3 DNA: TGTGCCTGGAGTCCGGGGTCCTCTGGGGCCAACGTCCTGACTTTC. Its translation: CAWSPGSSGANVLTF.

This clonotype was seen at least ten times. The genes are TRBV2 and TRBJ2-1; 7 bases are shared with TRBD2. The CDR3 length is 14 residues. The V gene's germline CDR1 is SNHLY and CDR2 FYNNEI. The junction had 5 bases not matched to a gene; V was cut back by 6 bases and J by 3 bases. CDR3 amino acids: CASRSAGVYNEQFF. CDR3 sequence (DNA): TGTGCCAGCAGGAGTGCGGGAGTCTACAATGAGCAGTTCTTC.

CDR3 in DNA: TGTGTTAGCAGTTTACTTGGGGGACAGTCAATGGATACGCAGTATTTT. This gives the protein CVSSLLGGQSMDTQYF. The chain employs TRBV27 and TRBJ2-3; 7 bases are a match to TRBD1. The CDR3 spans 16 residues. Germline lookup yields CDR1 MNHEY and CDR2 SMNVEV (reference sequence).

The rearrangement links TRBV5-5 to TRBJ2-6, with 7 nucleotides matching TRBD1. V shed 2 bases, J shed 2 bases, and the junction held 10 bases outside the gene matches. Germline V CDR1 and CDR2: SGHKS, YYEKEE (reference sequence). The CDR3 runs to 18 residues. The CDR3 DNA sequence: TGTGCCAGCAGCTTAGACCCCAGGGGGACAACTGGGGCCAACGTCCTGACTTTC. Residues: CASSLDPRGTTGANVLTF. The full variable domain, in which reference TRBV5-5 and TRBJ2-6 provide the parts outside the CDR3, is DAGVTQSPTHLIKTRGQQVTLRCSPISGHKSVSWYQQVLGQGPQFIFQYYEKEERGRGNFPDRFSARQFPNYSSELNVNALLLGDSALYLCASSLDPRGTTGANVLTFGAGSRLTVL.

J is TRBJ2-7 and V is TRBV4-3; 7 bases are a match to TRBD1. This CDR3 has 15 amino acids. CDR1 LGHNA and CDR2 YSLEER come from the germline V gene. The V and J ends lost 0 bases and 3 bases, in that order; junction bases with no gene match: 5. CDR3 sequence: CASSQDWRQGYEQYF. The CDR3 DNA is TGCGCCAGCAGCCAAGACTGGAGACAGGGCTACGAGCAGTACTTC.

The chain employs TRBV29-1 and TRBJ1-2; 7 bases line up with TRBD1. CDR3 size: 16 residues. Germline assignment: CDR1 SQVTM and CDR2 ANQGSEA. J lost 4 bases, V lost 6 bases, and 17 bases had no gene match. CDR3: CSVPNPGQLKSYGYTF. In DNA, the CDR3 is TGCAGCGTCCCGAACCCGGGACAGCTGAAGAGCTATGGCTACACCTTC. Full variable domain (missing parts from reference TRBV29-1 and TRBJ1-2): SAVISQKPSRDICQRGTSLTIQCQVDSQVTMMFWYRQQPGQSLTLIATANQGSEATYESGFVIDKFPISRPNLTFSTLTVSNMSPEDSSIYLCSVPNPGQLKSYGYTFGSGTRLTVV.

This clonotype was detected ten times or more. The chain links TRBV24-1 to TRBJ1-5; 7 bases match TRBD1. V lost 7 bases and J lost 2; bases outside the gene matches: 1. The CDR3 covers 13 residues. Germline-derived CDR1 and CDR2 are KGHDR and SFDVKD. The CDR3 spells CATSGTGNQPQHF. DNA for the CDR3: TGTGCCACCAGCGGGACAGGCAATCAGCCCCAGCATTTT.

This chain joins TRBV6-2 or TRBV6-3 and TRBJ1-1, with D perhaps TRBD1 (6 bases). V gave up 2 bases and J gave up 4 bases, with 11 bases separating them. Germline V gives CDR1 MNHEY, CDR2 SVGEGT. The CDR3 contains 14 residues. The CDR3 sequence: CASSYPEGGTEAFF. CDR3 sequence (DNA): TGTGCCAGCAGTTACCCCGAAGGGGGCACTGAAGCTTTCTTT.

This clonotype showed up many times. This rearrangement joins TRBV28 to TRBJ1-5; D is ambiguous. The CDR3 is made up of 13 amino acids. Germline assignment: CDR1 MDHEN and CDR2 SYDVKM. Trimming pared 8 bases from V and 3 bases from J, leaving 11 bases between. The CDR3 loop is CASWFRANQPQHF. CDR3 sequence (DNA): TGTGCCAGCTGGTTTCGGGCCAATCAGCCCCAGCATTTT.

This sequence joins TRBV5-4 and TRBJ2-7, with 7 bases aligning to TRBD2. V lost 1 base to trimming and J lost 6 bases; unmatched junction nucleotides: 13. The CDR3 extends over 16 amino acids. Germline values: CDR1 SGHNT, CDR2 YYREEE (reference sequence). The CDR3 here is CASSLNAGVIPGEQYF. The CDR3 DNA reads as TGTGCCAGCAGCTTGAATGCGGGAGTGATTCCTGGCGAGCAGTACTTC.

There are many counts of this clonotype. The rearrangement joins TRBV11-2 to TRBJ1-1; D might be TRBD1 (5 bases). The CDR3 sequence is 16 residues long. Trimming removed 5 bases at V and 4 bases at J, with 20 bases between. CDR1 and CDR2 (germline): SGHAT, FQNNGV. Here the CDR3 DNA reads TGTGCCAGCAGCGCCCAGGTGGGGCTTGGATTCACTGAAGCTTTCTTT. Protein sequence: CASSAQVGLGFTEAFF.

The V call is TRBV20-1, the J call TRBJ2-5; weak D call: TRBD2 (7 bases). Germline V gene lookup returns CDR1 DFQATT and CDR2 SNEGSKA (reference sequence). This CDR3 region has 13 residues. V lost 5 bases, J lost 4 bases, and 14 bases lay in between. The CDR3 is CSARAGAPETQYF. The DNA of the CDR3 is TGCAGTGCTCGGGCGGGGGCGCCAGAGACCCAGTACTTC.

The chain employs TRBV2 and TRBJ2-3; D perhaps matches TRBD2 (5 bases). CDR1 is SNHLY, CDR2 FYNNEI, per germline. The CDR3 covers 14 residues. Trimming pared 6 bases from V and 1 base from J, leaving 11 bases between. CDR3 coding DNA: TGTGCCAGCAGGTTTTCGCGGGGCACAGATACGCAGTATTTT. Translating gives CASRFSRGTDTQYF.

This clonotype was observed a few times. This chain joins TRBV10-3 and TRBJ2-7; 15 bases are shared with TRBD2. V lost 6 bases, J lost 7 bases, and 7 bases stayed unmatched. Germline lookup yields CDR1 ENHRY and CDR2 SYGVKD. The CDR3 extends over 15 amino acids. For the CDR3, the DNA is TGTGCCATCAGCTTAAAGGGACTAGCGGGAGGTGAGCAGTACTTC. Amino acid sequence: CAISLKGLAGGEQYF.

This clonotype has at least ten counts. This chain uses TRBV2 with TRBJ2-7; D unresolved. The germline V gene encodes CDR1 SNHLY and CDR2 FYNNEI. The CDR3 runs to 14 residues. V gave up 0 bases and J gave up 5 bases, with 11 bases separating them. CDR3 bases: TGTGCCAGCAGTGAAGCCGTGACTTCGGACGAGCAGTACTTC. It specifies CASSEAVTSDEQYF.